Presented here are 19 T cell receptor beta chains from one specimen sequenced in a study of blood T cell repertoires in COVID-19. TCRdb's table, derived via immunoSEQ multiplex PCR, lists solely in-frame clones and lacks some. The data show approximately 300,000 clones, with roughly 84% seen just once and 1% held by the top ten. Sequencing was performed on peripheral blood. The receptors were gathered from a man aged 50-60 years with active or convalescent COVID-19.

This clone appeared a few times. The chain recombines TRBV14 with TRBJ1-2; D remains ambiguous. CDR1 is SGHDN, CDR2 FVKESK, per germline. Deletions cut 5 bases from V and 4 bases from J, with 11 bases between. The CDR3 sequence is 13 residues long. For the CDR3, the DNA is TGTGCCAGCAGCTTACCCCACGGCTATGGCTACACCTTC. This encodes CASSLPHGYGYTF.

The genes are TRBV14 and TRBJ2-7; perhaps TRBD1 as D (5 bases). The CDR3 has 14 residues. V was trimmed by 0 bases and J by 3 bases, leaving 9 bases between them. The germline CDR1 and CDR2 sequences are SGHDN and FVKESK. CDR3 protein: CASSQDGDSYEQYF. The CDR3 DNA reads TGTGCCAGCAGCCAAGATGGAGACAGCTACGAGCAGTACTTC.

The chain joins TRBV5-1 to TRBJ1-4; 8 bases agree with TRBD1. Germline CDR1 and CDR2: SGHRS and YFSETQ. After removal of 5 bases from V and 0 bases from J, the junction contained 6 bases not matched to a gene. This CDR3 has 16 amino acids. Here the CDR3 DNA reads TGCGCCAGCAGGGCTCAGGGGGCTGCAACTAATGAAAAACTGTTTTTT. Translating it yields CASRAQGAATNEKLFF. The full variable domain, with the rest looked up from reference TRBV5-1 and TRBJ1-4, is KAGVTQTPRYLIKTRGQQVTLSCSPISGHRSVSWYQQTPGQGLQFLFEYFSETQRNKGNFPGRFSGRQFSNSRSEMNVSTLELGDSALYLCASRAQGAATNEKLFFGSGTQLSVL.

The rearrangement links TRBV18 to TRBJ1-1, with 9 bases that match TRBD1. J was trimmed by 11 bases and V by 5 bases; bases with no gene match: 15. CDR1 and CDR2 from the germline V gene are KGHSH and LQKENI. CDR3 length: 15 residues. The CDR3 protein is CASSAGTGQVIGAFF. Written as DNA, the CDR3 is TGTGCCAGCTCAGCCGGGACAGGGCAGGTTATTGGGGCTTTCTTT.

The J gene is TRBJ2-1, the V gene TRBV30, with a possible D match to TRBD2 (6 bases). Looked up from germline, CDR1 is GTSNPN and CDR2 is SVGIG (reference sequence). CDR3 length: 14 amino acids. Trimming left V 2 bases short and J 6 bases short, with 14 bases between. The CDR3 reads CAWSLTGLGNEQFF. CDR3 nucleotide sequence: TGTGCCTGGAGTCTGACGGGACTTGGCAATGAGCAGTTCTTC.

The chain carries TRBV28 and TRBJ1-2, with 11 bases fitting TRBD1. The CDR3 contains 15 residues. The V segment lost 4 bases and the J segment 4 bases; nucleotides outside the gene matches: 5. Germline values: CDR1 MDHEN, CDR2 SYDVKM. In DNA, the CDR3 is TGTGCCAGCAGTTCAGGACAGGGGGCCGGCTATGGCTACACCTTC. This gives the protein CASSSGQGAGYGYTF.

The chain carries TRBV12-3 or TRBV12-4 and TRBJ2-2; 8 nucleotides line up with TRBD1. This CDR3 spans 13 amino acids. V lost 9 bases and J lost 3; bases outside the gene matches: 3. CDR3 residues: CASKQGDTGELFF. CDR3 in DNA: TGTGCCAGTAAACAGGGGGACACCGGGGAGCTGTTTTTT.

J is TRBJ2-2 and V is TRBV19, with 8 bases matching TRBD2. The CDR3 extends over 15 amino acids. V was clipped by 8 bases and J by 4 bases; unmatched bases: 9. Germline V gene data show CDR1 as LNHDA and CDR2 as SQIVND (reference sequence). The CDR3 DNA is TGTGCCAGTGGTACTAGCGCGGGGGGCACCGGGGAGCTGTTTTTT. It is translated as CASGTSAGGTGELFF.

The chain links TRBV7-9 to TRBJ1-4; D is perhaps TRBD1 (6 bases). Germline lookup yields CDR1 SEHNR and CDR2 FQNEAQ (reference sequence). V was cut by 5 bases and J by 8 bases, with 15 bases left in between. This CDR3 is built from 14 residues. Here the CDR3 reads CASSPSDRPEKLFF. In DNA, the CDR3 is TGTGCCAGCAGCCCGAGCGACAGGCCCGAAAAACTGTTTTTT.

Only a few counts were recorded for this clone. This CDR3 is CASSHERDYEQYF. DNA of the CDR3: TGTGCCAGCAGCCACGAGCGAGATTACGAGCAGTACTTC. This chain uses TRBV4-2 with TRBJ2-7; D is ambiguous. Trimming removed 3 bases from V and 4 bases from J, with 10 bases in between. The CDR3 extends over 13 amino acids. Germline lookup yields CDR1 LGHNA and CDR2 YNFKEQ.

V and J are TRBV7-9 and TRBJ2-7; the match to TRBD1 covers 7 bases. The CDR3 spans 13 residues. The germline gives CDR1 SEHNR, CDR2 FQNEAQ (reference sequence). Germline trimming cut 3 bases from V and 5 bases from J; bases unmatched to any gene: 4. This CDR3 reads CASSLYRGHEQYF. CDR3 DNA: TGTGCCAGCAGCTTGTACAGGGGCCACGAGCAGTACTTC.

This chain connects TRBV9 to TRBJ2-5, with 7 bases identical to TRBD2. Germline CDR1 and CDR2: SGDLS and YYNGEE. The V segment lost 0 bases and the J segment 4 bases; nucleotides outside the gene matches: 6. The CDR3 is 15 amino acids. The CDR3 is CASSVVGREGETQYF. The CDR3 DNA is TGTGCCAGCAGCGTAGTGGGGAGGGAAGGAGAGACCCAGTACTTC.

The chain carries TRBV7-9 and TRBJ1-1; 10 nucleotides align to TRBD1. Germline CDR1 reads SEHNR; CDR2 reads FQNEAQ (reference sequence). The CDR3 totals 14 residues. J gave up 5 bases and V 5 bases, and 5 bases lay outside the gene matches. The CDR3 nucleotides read TGTGCCAGCAGCCCGGGACAGGGGAGGACTGAAGCTTTCTTT. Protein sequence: CASSPGQGRTEAFF.

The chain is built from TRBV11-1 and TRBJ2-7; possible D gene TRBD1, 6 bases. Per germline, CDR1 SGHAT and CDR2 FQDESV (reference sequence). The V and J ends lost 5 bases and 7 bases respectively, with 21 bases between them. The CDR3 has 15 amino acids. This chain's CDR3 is CASSLKRWDNREQYF. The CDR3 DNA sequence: TGTGCCAGCAGCCTCAAAAGATGGGACAATCGGGAGCAGTACTTC.

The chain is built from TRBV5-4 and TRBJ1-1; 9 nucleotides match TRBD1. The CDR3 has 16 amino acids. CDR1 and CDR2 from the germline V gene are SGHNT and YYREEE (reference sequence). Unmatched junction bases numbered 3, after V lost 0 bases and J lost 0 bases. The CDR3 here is CASSLEGQGMNTEAFF. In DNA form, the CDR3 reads TGTGCCAGCAGCTTGGAGGGACAGGGTATGAACACTGAAGCTTTCTTT.

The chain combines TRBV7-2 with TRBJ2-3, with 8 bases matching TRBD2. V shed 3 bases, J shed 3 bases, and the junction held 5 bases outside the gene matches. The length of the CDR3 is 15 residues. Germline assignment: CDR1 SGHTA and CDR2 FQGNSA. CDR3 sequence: CASSFLGGGTDTQYF. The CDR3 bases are TGTGCCAGCAGCTTCCTCGGGGGGGGTACAGATACGCAGTATTTT.

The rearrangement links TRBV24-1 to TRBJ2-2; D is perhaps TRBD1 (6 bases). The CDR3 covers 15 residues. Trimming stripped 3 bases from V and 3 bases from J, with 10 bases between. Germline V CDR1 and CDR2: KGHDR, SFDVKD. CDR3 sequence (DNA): TGTGCCACCAGTGATCAACAGGGCTACACCGGGGAGCTGTTTTTT. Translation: CATSDQQGYTGELFF.

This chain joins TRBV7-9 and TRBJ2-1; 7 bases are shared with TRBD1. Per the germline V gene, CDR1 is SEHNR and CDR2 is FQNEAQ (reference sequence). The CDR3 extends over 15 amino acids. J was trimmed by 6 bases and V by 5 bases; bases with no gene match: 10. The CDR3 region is CASSPNRGVSNEQFF. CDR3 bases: TGTGCCAGCAGCCCTAACAGGGGAGTCTCCAATGAGCAGTTCTTC. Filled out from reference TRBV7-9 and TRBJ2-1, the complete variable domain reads DTGVSQNPRHKITKRGQNVTFRCDPISEHNRLYWYRQTLGQGPEFLTYFQNEAQLEKSRLLSDRFSAERPKGSFSTLEIQRTEQGDSAMYLCASSPNRGVSNEQFFGPGTRLTVL.

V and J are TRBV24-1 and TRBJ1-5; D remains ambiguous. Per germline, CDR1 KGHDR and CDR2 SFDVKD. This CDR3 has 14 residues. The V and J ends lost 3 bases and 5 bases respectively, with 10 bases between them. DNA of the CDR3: TGTGCCACCAGTGATCCAGTACATTATCAGCCCCAGCATTTT. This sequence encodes CATSDPVHYQPQHF.